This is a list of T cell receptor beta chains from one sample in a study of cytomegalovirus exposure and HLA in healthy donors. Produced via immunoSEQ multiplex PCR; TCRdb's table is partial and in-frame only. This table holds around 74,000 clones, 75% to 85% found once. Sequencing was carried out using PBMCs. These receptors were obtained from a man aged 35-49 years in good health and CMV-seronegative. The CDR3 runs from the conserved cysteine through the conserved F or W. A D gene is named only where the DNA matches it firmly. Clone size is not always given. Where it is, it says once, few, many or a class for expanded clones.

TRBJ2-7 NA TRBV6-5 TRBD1 TGTGCCAGCAGTCACGACAGGGGCGCCTACGAGCAGTACTTC CASSHDRGAYEQYF
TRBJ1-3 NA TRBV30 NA TGTGCCTGGAGTGTTACGGGGGAAGGAAACACCATATATTTT CAWSVTGEGNTIYF
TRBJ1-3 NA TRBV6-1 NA TGTGCCAGTTTCGCCAGGGGTGGAAACACCATATATTTT CASFARGGNTIYF
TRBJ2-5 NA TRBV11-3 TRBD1 TGTGCCAGCAGCCCACACGGGACAGCACAAGAGACCCAGTACTTC CASSPHGTAQETQYF
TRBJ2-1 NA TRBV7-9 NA TGTGCCAGCAGCTCTCAGGTAGCGAGCTCCTACAATGAGCAGTTCTTC CASSSQVASSYNEQFF
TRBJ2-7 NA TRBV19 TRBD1 TGTGCCAGTAGTCGACCGGGACAGGGGCACGACGAGCAGTACTTC CASSRPGQGHDEQYF
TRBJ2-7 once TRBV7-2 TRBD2 TGTGCCAGCAGCTATGACAGAAAGAGCGGGAGGGCCTACGAGCAGTACTTC CASSYDRKSGRAYEQYF
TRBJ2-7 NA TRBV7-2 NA TGTGCCAGCAGCTTAGACGCGGCAAACCCAGTATACGAGCAGTACTTC CASSLDAANPVYEQYF
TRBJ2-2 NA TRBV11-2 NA TGTGCCAGCAGCGCAGGGTACACCGGGGAGCTGTTTTTT CASSAGYTGELFF
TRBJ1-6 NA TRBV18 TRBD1 TGTGCCAGCCGCCAGGGGGCTAATTCACCCCTCCACTTT CASRQGANSPLHF
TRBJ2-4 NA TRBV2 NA TGTGCCAGCAGTCTAGTTAACATTCAGTACTTC CASSLVNIQYF
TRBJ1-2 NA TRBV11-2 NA TGTGCCAGCAGCGTCAACACAGCCAACTATGGCTACACCTTC CASSVNTANYGYTF